Below are 32 T cell receptor beta chains sequenced from a single sample in a study of breast tumors, draining lymph nodes, adjacent tissues. Samples came from axillary lymph nodes draining the breast cancer. TCRdb reprocessed the multiplex PCR reads via MiXCR and lists one record per CDR3 protein. Altogether about 170,000 distinct CDR3 sequences are present, approximately 33% being singletons, with the ten largest covering over 3.5%. The source material was axillary lymph node tissue. All receptors come from a female donor with breast cancer. Some clones in this sample may be carry-over from other donors' samples.

This clonotype was detected ten times or more. This chain links TRBV7-9 with TRBJ2-7; tentatively, D is TRBD2 (6 bases). The CDR3 totals 13 residues. Trimming left V 5 bases short and J 5 bases short, with 13 bases between. Germline V CDR1 and CDR2: SEHNR, FQNEAQ (reference sequence). CDR3 nucleotide sequence: TGTGCCAGCAGCCCCGGAGGGAGTGACGAGCAGTACTTC. It translates to CASSPGGSDEQYF. Variable domain in full (rest from reference TRBV7-9 and TRBJ2-7): DTGVSQNPRHKITKRGQNVTFRCDPISEHNRLYWYRQTLGQGPEFLTYFQNEAQLEKSRLLSDRFSAERPKGSFSTLEIQRTEQGDSAMYLCASSPGGSDEQYFGPGTRLTVT.

In its sample, this clonotype was seen many times. The chain carries TRBV12-3 or TRBV12-4 and TRBJ1-5; D is unresolved. Deletions cut 1 base from V and 3 bases from J, with 4 bases between. This CDR3 contains 13 residues. CDR3 nucleotide sequence: TGTGCCAGCAGTTTAGGAACCAATCAGCCCCAGCATTTT. It yields the protein CASSLGTNQPQHF.

Note on this clonotype: Since a much larger clone is just one base distant, this may be a read error. The V gene is TRBV5-1, the J gene TRBJ2-1, with 7 positions matching TRBD2. Germline values: CDR1 SGHRS, CDR2 YFSETQ. The CDR3 totals 14 residues. This CDR3 is CASRGGNSYNERFF. The CDR3 DNA sequence: TGCGCCAGCAGGGGGGGGAACTCCTACAATGAGCGGTTCTTC. The full variable domain, completed using reference TRBV5-1 and TRBJ2-1, is KAGVTQTPRYLIKTRGQQVTLSCSPISGHRSVSWYQQTPGQGLQFLFEYFSETQRNKGNFPGRFSGRQFSNSRSEMNVSTLELGDSALYLCASRGGNSYNERFFGPGTRLTVL.

This chain connects TRBV2 to TRBJ1-3, with D unresolved. Germline values: CDR1 SNHLY, CDR2 FYNNEI. CDR3 length: 14 amino acids. V was cut by 2 bases and J by 3 bases, with 8 bases left in between. As DNA, the CDR3 is TGTGCCAGCAGTGAACGGCTAGATGGAAACACCATATATTTT. Encoded protein: CASSERLDGNTIYF.

The J gene is TRBJ1-1, the V gene TRBV5-1, with a tentative D call TRBD1 (5 bases). This CDR3 has 15 residues. V lost 3 bases to trimming and J lost 1 base, with 13 bases between them. Germline CDR1 and CDR2: SGHRS and YFSETQ. In DNA, the CDR3 is TGCGCCAGCAGCTGGGGCCAGCCACAGAACACTGAAGCTTTCTTT. Its protein product is CASSWGQPQNTEAFF.

The chain carries TRBV7-3 and TRBJ1-1; D gene ambiguous. Deletions cut 5 bases from V and 11 bases from J, with 18 bases between. This CDR3 has 13 residues. Germline CDR1 and CDR2: SGHTA and FQGTGA. The CDR3 sequence is CASSDYTGGVAFF. The DNA for the CDR3 is TGTGCCAGCAGCGATTATACGGGCGGTGTGGCTTTCTTT.

This clonotype has ten or more counts. The CDR3 reads CASSRVINSPLHF. CDR3 bases: TGCGCCAGCAGCCGCGTTATCAATTCACCCCTCCACTTT. The chain couples TRBV5-1 to TRBJ1-6; D is undetermined. The CDR3 is made up of 13 amino acids. Deletions cut 4 bases from V and 7 bases from J, with 9 bases between. The germline V gene encodes CDR1 SGHRS and CDR2 YFSETQ.

The V gene is TRBV6-1, the J gene TRBJ2-7; 7 bases match TRBD1. The CDR3 is 14 amino acids. J lost 3 bases, V lost 5 bases, and 7 bases had no gene match. Germline-derived CDR1 and CDR2 are MNHNS and SASEGT. For the CDR3, the DNA is TGTGCCAGCAGTCTCCGGGACAGCCTCTACGAGCAGTACTTC. It is translated as CASSLRDSLYEQYF.

The chain employs TRBV7-2 and TRBJ1-4; the match to TRBD1 covers 12 bases. Per germline, CDR1 SGHTA and CDR2 FQGNSA. J was trimmed by 3 bases and V by 5 bases; bases with no gene match: 10. This CDR3 region has 18 residues. CDR3 loop: CASSTGQGAIRANEKLFF. CDR3 coding DNA: TGTGCCAGCAGCACGGGACAGGGGGCGATACGAGCTAATGAAAAACTGTTTTTT.

Worth noting for this clonotype: This may arise from a read error, as a much more abundant clone is one base away. V and J are TRBV20-1 and TRBJ2-7, with D possibly being TRBD2 (6 bases). Germline loops: CDR1 DFQATT, CDR2 SNEGSKA (reference sequence). The ends were cut back, 2 bases at V and 6 bases at J, with 17 bases in the middle. This CDR3 contains 14 residues. CDR3 nucleotides: TGCAGTGCTAGACCCGACGGGAGCCCCTCCGAGCAGTACTTC. Amino acid sequence: CSARPDGSPSEQYF.

This clonotype was counted ten times or more. This sequence joins TRBV2 and TRBJ2-4; D is perhaps TRBD2 (7 bases). The CDR3 sequence is 14 residues long. Germline loops: CDR1 SNHLY, CDR2 FYNNEI. The V end lost 8 bases, the J end lost 0 bases, and 11 bases lay between the germline ends. CDR3 sequence (DNA): TGTGCCAGCCGGGGGGCAGTAGCCAAAAACATTCAGTACTTC. This encodes CASRGAVAKNIQYF.

This clonotype was seen ten or more times. The chain carries TRBV6-5 and TRBJ2-2, with TRBD2 identical over 13 bases. The CDR3 sequence is 17 residues long. Germline V gene sequence: CDR1 MNHEY, CDR2 SVGAGI. V trimming: 5 bases; J trimming: 3 bases; junction bases outside the gene matches: 6. The DNA for the CDR3 is TGTGCCAGCAGTGGGCCGGGACTAGCGGGGTACACCGGGGAGCTGTTTTTT. Encoded protein: CASSGPGLAGYTGELFF.

As concerns this clonotype: A read error is possible here, since a much larger clone lies one base away. The gene calls are TRBV3-1 and TRBJ2-1; 7 bases are a match to TRBD1. The CDR3 has 13 residues. Germline V gives CDR1 LGHDT, CDR2 YNNKEL (reference sequence). CDR3 sequence: CAGRTQGKNEQFF. CDR3 coding DNA: TGTGCCGGCAGGACACAGGGGAAGAATGAGCAGTTCTTC.

This clonotype occurred many times. The CDR3 reads CASSLGTGFQYF. The CDR3 coding sequence is TGTGCCAGCAGCTTGGGGACGGGGTTCCAGTATTTT. This chain connects TRBV5-6 to TRBJ2-3; D may be TRBD2 (5 bases). V lost 0 bases, J lost 12 bases, and 11 bases lay in between. In germline, CDR1 is SGHDT, CDR2 YYEEEE. The CDR3 spans 12 residues.

With regard to this clonotype: As the CDR3 is not closed by the conserved phenylalanine or tryptophan, this likely results from a read error. It is unclear where the CDR3 begins or ends on the DNA, so no DNA is shown, and the CDR3 is as TCRdb lists it. V gene TRBV20-1 combines with J gene TRBJ2-6; the table assigns TRBD1, which was not confirmed against the DNA. The V gene's germline CDR1 is DFQATT and CDR2 SNEGSKA (reference sequence). The CDR3 region is 10 residues in length, termini included. The CDR3 spells CRVEGPGLKT.

As concerns this clonotype: At one boundary the junction diverges from the germline segment, which might be a read error. V gene TRBV19 combines with J gene TRBJ1-6, with a tentative D call TRBD1 (5 bases). The CDR3 spans 20 residues. Germline-derived CDR1 and CDR2 are LNHDA and SQIVND (reference sequence). The CDR3 DNA is TGTGCCAGTAGTATTACGGGGGTAGATGGCTACACCACTGGTAATTCGCCCCTCCACTTT. Translated: CASSITGVDGYTTGNSPLHF.

Concerning this clonotype: A much bigger clone sits one base away, suggesting this may be a read error. V is TRBV3-1 and J is TRBJ2-7; D is perhaps TRBD2 (6 bases). The V end lost 0 bases, the J end lost 6 bases, and 21 bases lay between the germline ends. CDR3 size: 17 residues. In germline, CDR1 is LGHDT, CDR2 YNNKEL (reference sequence). The CDR3, as DNA: TGTGCCAGCAGCCAAGATCCGGGGACTGGGATCCAGGGCGAGCAGTACTTC. Its protein is CASSQDPGTGIQGEQYF.

This clonotype was observed many times. This sequence may be a read error, since a much larger clone differs from it by one base. V and J are TRBV7-9 and TRBJ2-3, with 13 positions matching TRBD2. Germline V gene sequence: CDR1 SEHNR, CDR2 FQNEAQ (reference sequence). This CDR3 comprises 17 residues. Here the CDR3 DNA reads TGTGCCAGCAGCTTAGGACTAGCGGGGGGTCACACAGATCCGCAGTATTTT. It is translated as CASSLGLAGGHTDPQYF.

This clonotype was found many times. The chain carries TRBV24-1 and TRBJ2-1; 9 nucleotides align to TRBD1. The germline V gene has CDR1 KGHDR and CDR2 SFDVKD. V gave up 4 bases and J gave up 0 bases; unmatched junction bases: 3. This CDR3 spans 16 amino acids. The CDR3 DNA reads as TGTGCCACCAGTGAACTGACAGGGGGCTCCTACAATGAGCAGTTCTTC. It yields the protein CATSELTGGSYNEQFF.

The chain carries TRBV20-1 and TRBJ2-5; D may be TRBD1 or TRBD2 (5 bases each). The DNA end lines up better with TRBJ2-7; the J call may be wrong. This CDR3 comprises 14 residues. Germline V gives CDR1 DFQATT, CDR2 SNEGSKA (reference sequence). CDR3 amino acids: CSASTRDGHYEQYF. CDR3 nucleotide sequence: TGCAGTGCTAGCACCCGGGACGGCCACTACGAGCAGTACTTC.

On this clonotype: Compared with germline, one end of the junction differs, possibly owing to a read error. The V and J genes are TRBV20-1 and TRBJ2-6; 7 nucleotides match TRBD1. The CDR3 loop spans 16 amino acids. CDR1 and CDR2 (germline): DFQATT, SNEGSKA (reference sequence). The CDR3 sequence: CSASRQGAAGSNVLTF. The CDR3 DNA reads TGCAGTGCTAGCAGACAGGGTGCAGCTGGGTCCAACGTCCTGACTTTC.

This clonotype was detected many times. The chain links TRBV7-8 to TRBJ2-1, with D tentatively TRBD2 (7 bases). The CDR3 is made up of 15 amino acids. Germline V gene lookup returns CDR1 SGHVS and CDR2 FQNEAQ. Trimming left V 8 bases short and J 0 bases short, with 14 bases between. This CDR3 is CASGGGPSSYNEQFF. For the CDR3, the DNA is TGTGCCAGCGGGGGGGGGCCCTCCTCCTACAATGAGCAGTTCTTC.

The rearrangement uses TRBV29-1 and TRBJ2-1; TRBD1 aligns across 7 bases. J lost 7 bases, V lost 1 base, and 13 bases had no gene match. Per the germline V gene, CDR1 is SQVTM and CDR2 is ANQGSEA. The CDR3 contains 16 residues. The DNA for the CDR3 is TGCAGCGTTGAAGGGCAGGGAGAGGGGGCCGTGAATGAGCAGTTCTTC. Translating it yields CSVEGQGEGAVNEQFF.

This clonotype was seen ten or more times. The chain couples TRBV7-2 to TRBJ1-4; D is unresolved. V shed 5 bases and J shed 4 bases, with 11 bases lying between them. Germline lookup yields CDR1 SGHTA and CDR2 FQGNSA. This CDR3 is 14 amino acids long. The CDR3 is CASSQAALNEKLFF. The CDR3 bases are TGTGCCAGCAGCCAGGCCGCCCTTAATGAAAAACTGTTTTTT.

The V call is TRBV28, the J call TRBJ2-7; a possible D gene is TRBD1 (5 bases). The CDR3 consists of 13 residues. Germline V CDR1 and CDR2: MDHEN, SYDVKM. V lost 5 bases, J lost 2 bases, and 10 bases lay in between. The CDR3 protein is CASSAGIPYEQYF. The CDR3 region has the DNA TGTGCCAGCAGTGCAGGGATACCCTACGAGCAGTACTTC. The whole variable domain, remainder taken from reference TRBV28 and TRBJ2-7, is DVKVTQSSRYLVKRTGEKVFLECVQDMDHENMFWYRQDPGLGLRLIYFSYDVKMKEKGDIPEGYSVSREKKERFSLILESASTNQTSMYLCASSAGIPYEQYFGPGTRLTVT.

This clonotype was detected ten times or more. The rearrangement links TRBV5-6 to TRBJ2-1, with D unresolved. V shed 2 bases and J shed 2 bases, with 5 bases lying between them. This CDR3 spans 13 amino acids. The germline CDR1 and CDR2 sequences are SGHDT and YYEEEE. The CDR3 sequence: CASSFNPYNEQFF. In DNA form, the CDR3 reads TGTGCCAGCAGCTTTAACCCCTACAATGAGCAGTTCTTC.

This chain connects TRBV12-5 to TRBJ1-1; D is uncertain. The CDR3 covers 13 residues. Germline CDR1 is LGHNT and CDR2 is FRNRAP. Trimming stripped 3 bases from V and 2 bases from J, with 7 bases between. In DNA form, the CDR3 reads TGTGCTAGTGGTTTTGACACCAACACTGAAGCTTTCTTT. Translating gives CASGFDTNTEAFF.

The CDR3 reads CASSDGAYSSPLHF. CDR3 bases: TGTGCCAGCAGTGACGGTGCTTATAGTTCCCCCCTCCACTTT. The V and J genes are TRBV25-1 and TRBJ1-6, with D uncertain. CDR3 size: 14 residues. Germline V gives CDR1 MGHDK, CDR2 SYGVNS. Trimming pared 3 bases from V and 13 bases from J, leaving 16 bases between.

A word on this clonotype: It is likely a read error, because the conserved phenylalanine at the end of the CDR3 is missing. No DNA is shown, since the ends of the CDR3 on it are uncertain; the CDR3 is the one TCRdb lists. The CDR3 reads CASSPGLG. The chain uses TRBV3-1 and TRBJ1-3; the table gives TRBD1 as D, unverified against the DNA. Ends included, the CDR3 has 8 residues. Per germline, CDR1 LGHDT and CDR2 YNNKEL (reference sequence).

Remarks on this clonotype: The junction differs from germline at one of its ends, possibly a read error. CDR3: CASNLGSNEQFF. The CDR3 nucleotides read TGTGCCAGCAACTTAGGGTCCAATGAGCAGTTCTTC. The chain has TRBV7-9 and TRBJ2-1; no clear D. The CDR3 is 12 residues long. Germline CDR1 reads SEHNR; CDR2 reads FQNEAQ (reference sequence). The full variable domain, rest sourced from reference TRBV7-9 and TRBJ2-1, is DTGVSQNPRHKITKRGQNVTFRCDPISEHNRLYWYRQTLGQGPEFLTYFQNEAQLEKSRLLSDRFSAERPKGSFSTLEIQRTEQGDSAMYLCASNLGSNEQFFGPGTRLTVL.

This clonotype was counted ten times or more. The V gene is TRBV12-3 or TRBV12-4, the J gene TRBJ2-1; the D is unclear. CDR3 length: 13 amino acids. The germline V and J ends were trimmed by 5 bases and 7 bases, with 12 bases remaining between them. In DNA, the CDR3 is TGTGCCAGCAGTCCCGACCCCTTAAATGAGCAGTTCTTC. This encodes CASSPDPLNEQFF.

This clonotype was seen ten or more times. In nucleotides, the CDR3 is TGTGCCAGCAGCCAAGCCCTAGCGGGGGTATTCTTC. Translation gives CASSQALAGVFF. The V and J genes are TRBV3-1 and TRBJ2-1; TRBD2 matches 10 bases. Germline V gene sequence: CDR1 LGHDT, CDR2 YNNKEL (reference sequence). The CDR3 totals 12 residues. With 1 base clipped from V and 16 bases from J, the junction kept 4 bases outside the gene matches.